The sequence of this T cell receptor beta chain was determined in a study of cytomegalovirus exposure and HLA in healthy donors. Regarding this clone: Antigen: not known.

This CDR3 spans 15 amino acids. Germline V gene lookup returns CDR1 MNHEY and CDR2 SVGAGI. The V end was cut by 4 bases, the J end by 0 bases, with 13 bases between. The study's findings and limits: Researchers reported that a few CMV-associated chains were confirmed in vitro as CMV antigen-specific. The tendency of first-cohort TCR clusters to co-occur in the 120 or so validation repertoires emerged from a later analysis. There were 150 to 200 TCR beta chains listed as cytomegalovirus-associated. The classifier reportedly diagnosed cytomegalovirus status with high specificity and sensitivity.

Libraries were prepared by immunoSEQ multiplex PCR; TCRdb keeps only in-frame clonotypes and omits some of them. The sample consists of over 250,000 clones, around 90% of them appearing once. The sample taken for sequencing was PBMCs. This rearrangement joins TRBV6-5 to TRBJ2-7; D might be TRBD2 (6 bases). The origin of this receptor is a woman aged 25 to 39 in good health and CMV-seropositive. The CDR3 DNA follows: TGTGCCAGCAGTTTCGGGACTTTGAGCTCCTACGAGCAGTACTTC. Its protein product is CASSFGTLSSYEQYF.